The clone carrying this T cell receptor (beta chain) was seen many times. Its specificity is not known. iRepertoire HTBI primers and Arm-PCR of CDR3 regions built TCR beta libraries. TCRdb reprocessed the multiplex PCR reads with MiXCR, giving one entry per CDR3 protein. In the table there are approximately 210,000 distinct CDR3 sequences, around 17% of which are singletons. Germline values: CDR1 MNHNS, CDR2 SASEGT. V lost 7 bases and J 0 bases, leaving 7 bases between the germline ends. This CDR3 has 13 residues. This record comes from a study of regulatory T cells in long-lasting Graves disease. Sample time point: newly diagnosed GD, antithyroid drugs for less than 3 months. From PBMCs, RNA was extracted and then used to make the TCR library. Enrollment of patients was through an endocrinology department in Xi'an, China. Study-level findings and limits: Newly diagnosed Graves' patients had higher TCR diversity than persistent ones.

Sequenced here: peripheral blood mononuclear cells (PBMCs), sampled at new diagnosis, from a patient treated with antithyroid drugs. This clonotype was obtained from a female donor with Graves disease. This chain links TRBV6-1 with TRBJ2-1; possibly TRBD1 for D (5 bases). The CDR3 is CASIDSSYNEQFF. CDR3 nucleotide sequence: TGTGCCAGCATCGACAGCTCCTACAATGAGCAGTTCTTC.